A single sample gave rise to the 27 T cell receptor beta chains below, sequenced in a study of early T cells in non-severe SARS-CoV-2 infection. MiXCR, run by TCRdb on the 5' RACE reads, gives a single entry per CDR3 protein. The sample records 85,000 to 100,000 distinct CDR3 sequences, more than 9.5% being singletons. Sequences were derived from whole blood, sampled at baseline. The receptors were gathered from an adult who was a healthcare worker with PCR-confirmed SARS-CoV-2 infection or an uninfected control (not recorded which).

This clonotype was picked up many times. The rearrangement joins TRBV5-4 to TRBJ2-1; TRBD2 matches at 9 bases. Germline trimming cut 3 bases from V and 5 bases from J; bases unmatched to any gene: 6. Germline V lookup: CDR1 SGHNT, CDR2 YYREEE (reference sequence). CDR3 size: 15 residues. CDR3 bases: TGTGCCAGCAGCTCCGGGACTAGCACCGACAATGAGCAGTTCTTC. Translating gives CASSSGTSTDNEQFF.

This clonotype occurred a few times. The chain recombines TRBV6-6 with TRBJ1-2; 8 nucleotides line up with TRBD1. V shed 2 bases, J shed 6 bases, and the junction held 5 bases outside the gene matches. Germline CDR1 reads MNHNY; CDR2 reads SVGAGI (reference sequence). This CDR3 spans 14 amino acids. DNA for the CDR3: TGTGCCAGCAGTTACCTAACAGGGGGTCATGGCTACACCTTC. This codes for CASSYLTGGHGYTF.

The chain joins TRBV7-2 to TRBJ2-3, with TRBD2 matching over 11 bases. The CDR3 sequence is 18 residues long. Germline-derived CDR1 and CDR2 are SGHTA and FQGNSA. Trimming removed 6 bases from V and 4 bases from J; junction bases left unmatched: 15. The CDR3 DNA reads TGTGCCAGCAGAGTAAGGGGGCTAGCGGGAGGTCCCCCAGATACGCAGTATTTT. Amino acids: CASRVRGLAGGPPDTQYF.

The CDR3 coding sequence is TGTGCCAGCAGGACTAGCGGGGATGTTGAGCAGTTCTTC. As protein: CASRTSGDVEQFF. The V call is TRBV3-1, the J call TRBJ2-1, with 11 bases matching TRBD2. The V segment lost 6 bases and the J segment 9 bases; nucleotides outside the gene matches: 4. Germline V CDR1 and CDR2: LGHDT, YNNKEL (reference sequence). The CDR3 loop spans 13 amino acids.

The rearrangement links TRBV4-1 to TRBJ2-7; TRBD2 might be the D (5 bases). The germline V and J ends were trimmed by 1 base and 4 bases, with 8 bases remaining between them. Germline-derived CDR1 and CDR2 are MGHRA and YSYEKL. CDR3 length: 13 amino acids. DNA for the CDR3: TGCGCCAGCAGCCAAGCTAGGAGGTACGAGCAGTACTTC. Amino acids: CASSQARRYEQYF.

This chain links TRBV5-5 with TRBJ2-7, with 7 positions matching TRBD1. The CDR3 sequence is 17 residues long. V gave up 4 bases and J gave up 2 bases; unmatched junction bases: 15. Germline CDR1 and CDR2: SGHKS and YYEKEE (reference sequence). This chain's CDR3 is CASSRGGTQGWTYEQYF. The CDR3 nucleotides read TGTGCCAGCAGCCGAGGGGGAACACAGGGGTGGACCTACGAGCAGTACTTC.

This clonotype came up a few times. The CDR3 sequence is CASSQSQGVKNIQYF. DNA of the CDR3: TGTGCCAGCAGCCAATCACAGGGTGTCAAAAACATTCAGTACTTC. The chain couples TRBV6-1 to TRBJ2-4; TRBD1 might be the D (6 bases). Germline V CDR1 and CDR2: MNHNS, SASEGT. CDR3 length equals 15 residues. Trimming pared 6 bases from V and 3 bases from J, leaving 15 bases between.

At least ten counts were recorded for this clonotype. The J gene is TRBJ2-1, the V gene TRBV11-2, with D uncertain. The germline V gene has CDR1 SGHAT and CDR2 FQNNGV. Trimming took 1 base from V and 2 from J, leaving 9 bases between them. The CDR3 length is 15 residues. Here the CDR3 reads CASSLGGTTYNEQFF. The CDR3 bases are TGTGCCAGCAGCTTAGGCGGTACTACCTACAATGAGCAGTTCTTC.

The chain carries TRBV7-3 and TRBJ2-2; D gene unclear. Deletions cut 5 bases from V and 0 bases from J, with 13 bases between. This CDR3 region has 16 residues. Germline V gives CDR1 SGHTA, CDR2 FQGTGA. CDR3 nucleotide sequence: TGTGCCAGCAGCCCCCTTTGGAAAGCGAACACCGGGGAGCTGTTTTTT. Its protein product is CASSPLWKANTGELFF.

At least ten counts were recorded for this clonotype. This chain links TRBV7-9 with TRBJ2-1; D is unresolved. This CDR3 is built from 14 residues. The V gene's germline CDR1 is SEHNR and CDR2 FQNEAQ (reference sequence). Trimming pared 0 bases from V and 3 bases from J, leaving 6 bases between. For the CDR3, the DNA is TGTGCCAGCAGCTTAGCCTCCAGCTACAATGAGCAGTTCTTC. Encoded protein: CASSLASSYNEQFF.

This chain connects TRBV7-8 to TRBJ1-6; D is undetermined. The germline V gene has CDR1 SGHVS and CDR2 FQNEAQ. CDR3 size: 14 residues. The V and J ends lost 5 bases and 2 bases respectively, with 7 bases between them. CDR3 in DNA: TGTGCCAGCAGCCCCCCGACCTATAATTCACCCCTCCACTTT. Its translation is CASSPPTYNSPLHF.

Many counts were recorded for this clonotype. The V gene is TRBV3-1, the J gene TRBJ2-1; TRBD2 matches 9 bases. Germline V gives CDR1 LGHDT, CDR2 YNNKEL (reference sequence). Trimming cost V 0 bases and J 6 bases; bases outside gene matches: 6. The CDR3 has 16 amino acids. The CDR3 reads CASSQDGLAGINEQFF. As DNA, the CDR3 is TGTGCCAGCAGCCAAGATGGCCTAGCGGGGATCAATGAGCAGTTCTTC.

V usage is TRBV2 and J usage is TRBJ2-3; D is ambiguous. CDR1 is SNHLY and CDR2 is FYNNEI in the germline V gene. The CDR3 has 13 residues. Trimming took off 3 bases at V and 4 bases at J, with 8 bases between the two ends. This CDR3 is CASSEWSPDTQYF. CDR3 DNA: TGTGCCAGCAGTGAGTGGTCTCCAGATACGCAGTATTTT.

Many counts were recorded for this clonotype. The V and J genes are TRBV27 and TRBJ2-1; the match to TRBD1 covers 10 bases. CDR1 is MNHEY, CDR2 SMNVEV, per germline (reference sequence). The CDR3 covers 15 residues. The V and J ends lost 11 bases and 0 bases, in that order; junction bases with no gene match: 7. The CDR3 DNA follows: TGTGCCTCCCGGACAGGGGGGAGCTCCTACAATGAGCAGTTCTTC. Translating it yields CASRTGGSSYNEQFF.

As regards this clonotype: A single base separates this from a much larger clone, so it may be a read error. The gene calls are TRBV10-1 and TRBJ1-2; D gene ambiguous. Trimming pared 7 bases from V and 1 base from J, leaving 25 bases between. The germline CDR1 and CDR2 sequences are WNHNN and SYGVQD (reference sequence). This CDR3 contains 18 residues. The CDR3 coding sequence is TGCGCCAGCACTTTCTGGAGGAGGGTAGTCCAGTATAACTATGGCTACACCTTC. Translating gives CASTFWRRVVQYNYGYTF.

The chain uses TRBV3-1 and TRBJ1-2; the D is unclear. This CDR3 contains 11 residues. The ends were cut back, 1 base at V and 8 bases at J, with 5 bases in the middle. CDR1 is LGHDT, CDR2 YNNKEL, per germline (reference sequence). DNA for the CDR3: TGTGCCAGCAGCCAAGCTGGGGGCTACACCTTC. Residues: CASSQAGGYTF.

This clonotype was recorded a few times. The chain employs TRBV5-1 and TRBJ2-7, with a tentative D call TRBD2 (5 bases). Between the trimmed V and J ends, which lost 3 bases and 4 bases, there was a span of 14 bases. Germline values: CDR1 SGHRS, CDR2 YFSETQ. The CDR3 has 14 amino acids. CDR3: CASSSRLGVYEQYF. The CDR3 DNA follows: TGCGCCAGCAGCTCACGACTGGGAGTTTACGAGCAGTACTTC.

This clonotype was seen at least ten times. The rearrangement links TRBV7-8 to TRBJ2-7; a possible D gene is TRBD2 (6 bases). Germline values: CDR1 SGHVS, CDR2 FQNEAQ. The V gene lost 5 bases and the J gene lost 7 bases, with 18 bases spanning the gap. The CDR3 runs 14 residues. This chain's CDR3 is CASSLVGGADEQYF. CDR3 sequence (DNA): TGTGCCAGCAGCCTTGTAGGAGGGGCAGATGAGCAGTACTTC.

This chain links TRBV5-8 with TRBJ2-2; D gene ambiguous. The CDR3 has 15 residues. The germline V gene has CDR1 SGHTS and CDR2 YDEGEE. V lost 2 bases and J 0 bases, leaving 8 bases between the germline ends. CDR3 amino acids: CASSFRRTNTGELFF. The DNA for the CDR3 is TGTGCCAGCAGCTTCCGGCGGACGAACACCGGGGAGCTGTTTTTT.

This rearrangement joins TRBV28 to TRBJ1-1; D may be TRBD1 (6 bases). Germline values: CDR1 MDHEN, CDR2 SYDVKM. V lost 4 bases and J lost 3, with 12 bases in between. CDR3 length equals 14 residues. In DNA, the CDR3 is TGTGCCAGCAGTTCGGGGGGCGGAGACACTGAAGCTTTCTTT. This gives the protein CASSSGGGDTEAFF.

This clonotype was seen a handful of times. In DNA, the CDR3 is TGCGCCAGCAGCCAAGACCTAGCTAGCACAGATACGCAGTATTTT. Translation gives CASSQDLASTDTQYF. The chain employs TRBV4-3 and TRBJ2-3, with a weak D call TRBD2 (5 bases). Germline V gene data show CDR1 as LGHNA and CDR2 as YSLEER. The V and J ends lost 0 bases and 0 bases respectively, with 7 bases between them. The CDR3 sequence is 15 residues long.

V and J are TRBV2 and TRBJ2-1; 7 bases fit TRBD1. The CDR3 has 13 amino acids. Germline loops: CDR1 SNHLY, CDR2 FYNNEI. V trimming: 8 bases; J trimming: 5 bases; junction bases outside the gene matches: 6. The CDR3 DNA sequence: TGTGCCAGCCGACTGGGACAGAACAATGAGCAGTTCTTC. Amino acid sequence: CASRLGQNNEQFF.

This sequence joins TRBV6-6 and TRBJ2-3; D not resolved. CDR3 size: 12 residues. Germline-derived CDR1 and CDR2 are MNHNY and SVGAGI (reference sequence). Trimming removed 8 bases from V and 2 bases from J, with 8 bases in between. The CDR3 region has the DNA TGTGCCAGCGCGGAGATCACAGATACGCAGTATTTT. Protein product: CASAEITDTQYF.

Only one count was recorded for this clonotype. This chain uses TRBV30 with TRBJ1-3, with D unclear. The CDR3 is 15 amino acids. V dropped 2 bases and J dropped 4 bases, with 15 bases sitting between them. The germline gives CDR1 GTSNPN, CDR2 SVGIG (reference sequence). The CDR3 DNA follows: TGTGCCTGGAGTTATGTGGGTGACATCGGAAACACCATATATTTT. Translating it yields CAWSYVGDIGNTIYF. Supplemented by reference TRBV30 and TRBJ1-3, the full variable domain reads SQTIHQWPATLVQPVGSPLSLECTVEGTSNPNLYWYRQAAGRGLQLLFYSVGIGQISSEVPQNLSASRPQDRQFILSSKKLLLSDSGFYLCAWSYVGDIGNTIYFGEGSWLTVV.

Only a few counts were recorded for this clonotype. The J gene is TRBJ2-3, the V gene TRBV7-2; TRBD2 matches 9 bases. Trimming took 2 bases from V and 4 from J; bases not matched to a gene: 13. Germline CDR1 SGHTA, CDR2 FQGNSA. CDR3 length: 18 residues. CDR3 DNA sequence: TGTGCCAGCAGCTTAAACGGGGCGCGGGGGGGCATAGCAGATACGCAGTATTTT. Its protein product is CASSLNGARGGIADTQYF.

The V and J genes are TRBV19 and TRBJ2-2; D assignment may be TRBD1 or TRBD2 (6 bases each). Per germline, CDR1 LNHDA and CDR2 SQIVND (reference sequence). The CDR3 length is 16 residues. Trimming shortened V by 1 base and J by 6 bases, and 15 bases separated the two germline ends. The CDR3 is CASSIGRDTLAGELFF. The CDR3 region has the DNA TGTGCCAGTAGTATAGGGCGGGACACCCTAGCCGGGGAGCTGTTTTTT.

In its sample, this clonotype was seen many times. This chain connects TRBV7-2 to TRBJ2-2; 13 bases match TRBD2. The length of the CDR3 is 17 residues. With V trimmed by 4 bases and J by 7 bases, 9 bases remained unmatched. The germline gives CDR1 SGHTA, CDR2 FQGNSA. For the CDR3, the DNA is TGTGCCAGCAGCTCCCTGACTAGCGGGAGGAGTGACGGGGAGCTGTTTTTT. Translation: CASSSLTSGRSDGELFF.